The clone carrying this T cell receptor beta chain turned up a few times. No antigen is known for it. This entry belongs to a study of PD-L1 blockade in urothelial cancer. The overall study: Median T cell yield from blood was 120,000 to 150,000.

V gave up 1 base and J gave up 5 bases, with 9 bases separating them. This CDR3 contains 13 residues. Germline assignment: CDR1 MGHRA and CDR2 YSYEKL. The table came from immunoSEQ multiplex PCR; TCRdb's copy has only in-frame clones and leaves some out. The sample lists roughly 25,000 clones, roughly 83% occurring once. Regarding the study as a whole: Where pretreatment blood TCR clonality fell below the median, better survival was predicted.

This chain links TRBV4-1 with TRBJ2-7, with D perhaps matching TRBD1 (6 bases). This specimen consisted of PBMCs, obtained around atezolizumab (anti-PD-L1) treatment. This sequence originates from a man in his 70s with urothelial cancer. This CDR3 is CASSQGSGDEQYF. DNA of the CDR3: TGCGCCAGCAGCCAAGGATCAGGGGACGAGCAGTACTTC.